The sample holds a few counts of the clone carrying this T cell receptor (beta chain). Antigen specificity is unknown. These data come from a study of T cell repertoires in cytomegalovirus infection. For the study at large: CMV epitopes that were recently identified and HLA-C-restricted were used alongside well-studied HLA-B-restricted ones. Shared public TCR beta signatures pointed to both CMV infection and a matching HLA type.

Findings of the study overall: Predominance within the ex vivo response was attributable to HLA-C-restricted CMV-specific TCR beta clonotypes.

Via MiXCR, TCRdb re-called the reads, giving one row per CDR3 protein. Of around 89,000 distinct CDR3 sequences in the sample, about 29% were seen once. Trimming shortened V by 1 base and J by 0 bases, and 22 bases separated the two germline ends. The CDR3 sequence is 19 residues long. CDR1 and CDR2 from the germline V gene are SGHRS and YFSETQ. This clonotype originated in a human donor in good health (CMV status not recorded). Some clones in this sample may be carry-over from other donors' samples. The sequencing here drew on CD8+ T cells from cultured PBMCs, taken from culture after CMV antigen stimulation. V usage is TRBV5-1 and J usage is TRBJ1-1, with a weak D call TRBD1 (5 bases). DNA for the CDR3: TGCGCCAGCAGCTTGACCCCGGGGGAGGGTGGGGAAATGAACACTGAAGCTTTCTTT. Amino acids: CASSLTPGEGGEMNTEAFF.